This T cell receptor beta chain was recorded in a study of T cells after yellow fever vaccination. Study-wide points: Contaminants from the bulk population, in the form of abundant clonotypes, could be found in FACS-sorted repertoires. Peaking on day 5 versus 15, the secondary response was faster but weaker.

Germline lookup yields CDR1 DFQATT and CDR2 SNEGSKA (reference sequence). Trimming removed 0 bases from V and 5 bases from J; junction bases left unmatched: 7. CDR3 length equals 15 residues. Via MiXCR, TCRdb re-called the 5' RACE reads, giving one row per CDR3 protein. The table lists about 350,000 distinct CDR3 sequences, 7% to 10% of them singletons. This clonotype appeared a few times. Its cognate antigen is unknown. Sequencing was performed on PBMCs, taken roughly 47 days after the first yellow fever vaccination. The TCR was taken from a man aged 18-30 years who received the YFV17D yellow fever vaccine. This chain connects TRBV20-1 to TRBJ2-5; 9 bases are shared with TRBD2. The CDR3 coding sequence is TGCAGTGCTAGAGATCCTAGCGGGGTTGGGGAGACCCAGTACTTC. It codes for CSARDPSGVGETQYF.